One and the same sample provided the 29 T cell receptor beta chains below, sequenced in a study of shared clonotypes between healthy human individuals (dated by TCRdb to about 2020). Library construction relied on the immunoSEQ multiplex PCR assay. TCRdb retrieved this table from immuneACCESS and kept in-frame rearrangements only. Not all clones are present; in checked studies, unresolved V genes account for under half, and no reason is known for the remainder. In all, the sample holds millions of clones, and roughly 95% of those were seen once. Together, the top ten hold 0.1% to 0.15% of the sample. Sequencing used naive CD4+ T cells sorted from blood. The cell subset or site tag for this specimen amounts to: CD45RA+ positively selected. All receptors derive from a man aged 18 to 29 in good health.

V gene TRBV30 combines with J gene TRBJ1-1; no reliable D call. CDR3 length: 13 residues. The germline gives CDR1 GTSNPN, CDR2 SVGIG (reference sequence). Trimming removed 3 bases at V and 6 bases at J, with 14 bases between. The CDR3 spells CAWRSASAAEAFF. The CDR3 DNA follows: TGTGCCTGGAGATCGGCGAGTGCGGCTGAAGCTTTCTTT.

The table lists this clone with a count of one. The chain is built from TRBV19 and TRBJ1-4; 9 positions match TRBD1. The trim removed 10 bases at V and 5 bases at J, leaving 5 bases unmatched. Per germline, CDR1 LNHDA and CDR2 SQIVND (reference sequence). The CDR3 totals 13 residues. The DNA of the CDR3 is TGTGCCACCCAAGGACAGGGGAATGAAAAACTGTTTTTT. This codes for CATQGQGNEKLFF.

The J gene is TRBJ2-2, the V gene TRBV7-9; D not certain. The CDR3 contains 19 residues. The germline V gene has CDR1 SEHNR and CDR2 FQNEAQ (reference sequence). V was clipped by 4 bases and J by 1 base, with 22 bases between them. The DNA of the CDR3 is TGTGCCAGCAGCTCGCCCAGGATATCCCGGACGGTGAACACCGGGGAGCTGTTTTTT. It encodes CASSSPRISRTVNTGELFF. The whole variable domain, filled in from reference TRBV7-9 and TRBJ2-2, reads DTGVSQNPRHKITKRGQNVTFRCDPISEHNRLYWYRQTLGQGPEFLTYFQNEAQLEKSRLLSDRFSAERPKGSFSTLEIQRTEQGDSAMYLCASSSPRISRTVNTGELFFGEGSRLTVL.

CDR3 in amino acids: CASSPRGDREVNEQFF. The CDR3 DNA reads TGTGCCAGCAGCCCTCGTGGGGACAGGGAGGTCAATGAGCAGTTCTTC. This chain joins TRBV7-9 and TRBJ2-1; 9 nucleotides agree with TRBD1. Germline CDR1 SEHNR, CDR2 FQNEAQ (reference sequence). V lost 5 bases, J lost 6 bases, and 11 bases stayed unmatched. The CDR3 consists of 16 residues.

The chain recombines TRBV28 with TRBJ1-2; D gene unclear. V lost 5 bases to trimming and J lost 0 bases, with 10 bases between them. This CDR3 has 14 amino acids. Germline V lookup: CDR1 MDHEN, CDR2 SYDVKM. The CDR3 nucleotides are TGTGCCAGCAGTGCCGACATCGCTAACTATGGCTACACCTTC. Its translation is CASSADIANYGYTF.

This chain connects TRBV27 to TRBJ2-7; D is perhaps TRBD1 or TRBD2 (5 bases each). There are 14 residues in the CDR3. The V gene lost 4 bases and the J gene lost 3 bases, with 13 bases spanning the gap. Germline V gene data show CDR1 as MNHEY and CDR2 as SMNVEV (reference sequence). CDR3 sequence: CASSSGTTLYEQYF. The DNA of the CDR3 is TGTGCCAGCAGTTCGGGGACGACCCTCTACGAGCAGTACTTC.

The CDR3 DNA sequence: TGTGCCAGCAGCTCGGAAAGGGGCGAAAAACTGTTTTTT. This encodes CASSSERGEKLFF. This chain uses TRBV11-2 with TRBJ1-4; D possibly corresponds to TRBD1 (5 bases). The ends were cut back, 4 bases at V and 8 bases at J, with 11 bases in the middle. The V gene's germline CDR1 is SGHAT and CDR2 FQNNGV. This CDR3 is built from 13 residues. Full variable domain (rest looked up from reference TRBV11-2 and TRBJ1-4): EAGVAQSPRYKIIEKRQSVAFWCNPISGHATLYWYQQILGQGPKLLIQFQNNGVVDDSQLPKDRFSAERLKGVDSTLKIQPAKLEDSAVYLCASSSERGEKLFFGSGTQLSVL.

This chain's CDR3 is CSVEDRSPSYGYTF. DNA for the CDR3: TGCAGCGTTGAAGATCGATCCCCTTCCTATGGCTACACCTTC. The chain has TRBV29-1 and TRBJ1-2; no reliable D call. CDR1 is SQVTM, CDR2 ANQGSEA, per germline. CDR3 length: 14 residues. V lost 0 bases to trimming and J lost 4 bases, with 12 bases between them.

The V call is TRBV6-6, the J call TRBJ1-2; D not resolved. This CDR3 is 13 amino acids long. V lost 2 bases and J 4 bases, leaving 8 bases between the germline ends. Germline V gene lookup returns CDR1 MNHNY and CDR2 SVGAGI (reference sequence). CDR3 protein: CASSYDGGYGYTF. The DNA of the CDR3 is TGTGCCAGCAGTTACGACGGAGGCTATGGCTACACCTTC.

The chain carries TRBV5-1 and TRBJ2-1, with 9 nucleotides matching TRBD1. The V gene's germline CDR1 is SGHRS and CDR2 YFSETQ. Trimming removed 0 bases from V and 5 bases from J; junction bases left unmatched: 3. This CDR3 comprises 15 residues. The CDR3 DNA reads TGCGCCAGCAGCTTGGTACAGGGGGCTAACAATGAGCAGTTCTTC. Its protein product is CASSLVQGANNEQFF.

The chain uses TRBV25-1 and TRBJ2-3; the match to TRBD2 covers 11 bases. Germline V gene lookup returns CDR1 MGHDK and CDR2 SYGVNS. V shed 1 base and J 6 bases; nucleotides not matched to a gene: 3. This CDR3 spans 15 amino acids. As DNA, the CDR3 is TGTGCCAGCAGTGAATCTAGCGGGAGGCGGGATACGCAGTATTTT. This gives the protein CASSESSGRRDTQYF.

Points on this clone: Other DNA sequences of this sample code for an identical CDR3. This rearrangement joins TRBV5-1 to TRBJ1-4; TRBD1 matches at 7 bases. Germline CDR1 SGHRS, CDR2 YFSETQ. The CDR3 has 14 residues. V gave up 2 bases and J gave up 5 bases; unmatched junction bases: 3. The CDR3 sequence is CASSLGGGNEKLFF. The DNA for the CDR3 is TGCGCCAGCAGCTTAGGAGGGGGCAATGAAAAACTGTTTTTT.

The rearrangement links TRBV11-2 to TRBJ1-1, with D unclear. There are 14 residues in the CDR3. V lost 5 bases and J lost 1, with 11 bases in between. Per the germline V gene, CDR1 is SGHAT and CDR2 is FQNNGV. CDR3: CASSHPEGNTEAFF. The CDR3 bases are TGTGCCAGCAGCCACCCGGAGGGGAACACTGAAGCTTTCTTT.

This clone has only one observation. The chain is built from TRBV11-2 and TRBJ1-5; D gene unclear. Trimming removed 4 bases from V and 1 base from J, with 8 bases in between. Germline assignment: CDR1 SGHAT and CDR2 FQNNGV. The CDR3 length is 14 residues. Here the CDR3 reads CASSSMDSNQPQHF. In nucleotides, the CDR3 is TGTGCCAGCAGCTCGATGGACAGCAATCAGCCCCAGCATTTT.

This clone was recorded once. For the CDR3, the DNA is TGTGCCAGCAAAGGACGGAACTCTGGAAACACCATATATTTT. It is translated as CASKGRNSGNTIYF. V gene TRBV2 combines with J gene TRBJ1-3; D not certain. The CDR3 is 14 residues long. Per the germline V gene, CDR1 is SNHLY and CDR2 is FYNNEI. Trimming took 7 bases from V and 0 from J, leaving 10 bases between them.

The rearrangement links TRBV10-3 to TRBJ2-7; 7 bases agree with TRBD1. The germline V gene encodes CDR1 ENHRY and CDR2 SYGVKD. The junction had 8 bases not matched to a gene; V was cut back by 9 bases and J by 3 bases. The CDR3 is made up of 13 amino acids. CDR3 in DNA: TGTGCCATTTTAGACAGGGACAACTACGAGCAGTACTTC. Its protein product is CAILDRDNYEQYF.

This clone occurred once. This chain joins TRBV6-5 and TRBJ1-2; a possible D gene is TRBD1 (6 bases). V shed 2 bases and J shed 4 bases, with 17 bases lying between them. The CDR3 sequence is 16 residues long. Germline CDR1 reads MNHEY; CDR2 reads SVGAGI. CDR3 sequence: CASSYSPRGGGYGYTF. DNA of the CDR3: TGTGCCAGCAGTTACAGCCCCAGGGGAGGTGGCTATGGCTACACCTTC.

V is TRBV10-3 and J is TRBJ2-1; TRBD2 matches 7 bases. Germline loops: CDR1 ENHRY, CDR2 SYGVKD. This CDR3 comprises 16 residues. J was trimmed by 5 bases and V by 3 bases; bases with no gene match: 10. As DNA, the CDR3 is TGTGCCATCAGTGATGTTGGCGGGAGATCTGACAATGAGCAGTTCTTC. Encoded protein: CAISDVGGRSDNEQFF.

J is TRBJ1-2 and V is TRBV19, with a tentative D call TRBD1 (5 bases). Germline V lookup: CDR1 LNHDA, CDR2 SQIVND (reference sequence). This CDR3 region has 17 residues. V lost 10 bases, J lost 3 bases, and 27 bases lay in between. CDR3 region: CATSSRVPGPGDYGYTF. As DNA, the CDR3 is TGTGCCACATCCTCGAGGGTACCCGGACCGGGGGACTATGGCTACACCTTC.

The rearrangement uses TRBV30 and TRBJ1-2; D gene uncertain. This CDR3 is built from 13 residues. The germline V and J ends were trimmed by 0 bases and 0 bases, with 5 bases remaining between them. The germline gives CDR1 GTSNPN, CDR2 SVGIG (reference sequence). CDR3 DNA: TGTGCCTGGAGTGTGCGGGCTAACTATGGCTACACCTTC. It translates to CAWSVRANYGYTF.

This chain connects TRBV30 to TRBJ2-7; tentative D call: TRBD1 (6 bases). Germline V gene lookup returns CDR1 GTSNPN and CDR2 SVGIG (reference sequence). Trimming stripped 0 bases from V and 0 bases from J, with 9 bases between. This CDR3 comprises 14 residues. As DNA, the CDR3 is TGTGCCTGGAGTGTGATAGGGGGCTCCTACGAGCAGTACTTC. Residues: CAWSVIGGSYEQYF.

This chain joins TRBV11-2 and TRBJ2-1; maybe TRBD2 (6 bases). Trimming left V 5 bases short and J 7 bases short, with 18 bases between. Germline loops: CDR1 SGHAT, CDR2 FQNNGV. The CDR3 loop spans 15 amino acids. The CDR3: CASSLSRTGRNEQFF. For the CDR3, the DNA is TGTGCCAGCAGCCTCAGCCGAACCGGGAGAAATGAGCAGTTCTTC.

The chain employs TRBV19 and TRBJ1-5, with D uncertain. The CDR3 spans 15 residues. Germline V gene lookup returns CDR1 LNHDA and CDR2 SQIVND (reference sequence). V was clipped by 2 bases and J by 4 bases, with 12 bases between them. CDR3 coding DNA: TGTGCCAGTAGTATAAGCAACGGGATGAATCAGCCCCAGCATTTT. Translating it yields CASSISNGMNQPQHF.

The rearrangement joins TRBV6-1 to TRBJ1-4; no definite D call. The V and J ends lost 2 bases and 7 bases respectively, with 11 bases between them. The CDR3 sequence is 14 residues long. Germline V gives CDR1 MNHNS, CDR2 SASEGT. The CDR3 DNA sequence: TGTGCCAGCAGTGAATGGGCCAAGCCTGAAAAACTGTTTTTT. Its translation: CASSEWAKPEKLFF.

This chain joins TRBV4-1 and TRBJ2-5, with D perhaps matching TRBD1 (5 bases). The germline V gene has CDR1 MGHRA and CDR2 YSYEKL. The CDR3 is 13 amino acids. V was trimmed by 4 bases and J by 4 bases, leaving 10 bases between them. CDR3 bases: TGCGCCAGCAGCCTCGGACACCTAGAGACCCAGTACTTC. This translates into CASSLGHLETQYF.

The rearrangement joins TRBV7-6 to TRBJ1-4; 7 nucleotides align to TRBD1. This CDR3 spans 15 amino acids. Germline CDR1 and CDR2: SGHVS and FNYEAQ. V was clipped by 5 bases and J by 8 bases; unmatched bases: 11. CDR3: CASSSGRQGKEKLFF. Here the CDR3 DNA reads TGTGCCAGCAGCAGCGGAAGACAGGGTAAAGAAAAACTGTTTTTT.

For this clone: This sample includes further DNA sequences coding for the same CDR3. The chain joins TRBV6-1 to TRBJ1-5; D is uncertain. The germline gives CDR1 MNHNS, CDR2 SASEGT. There are 13 residues in the CDR3. V gave up 3 bases and J gave up 3 bases, with 6 bases separating them. The CDR3, as DNA: TGTGCCAGCAGTGAGGAGACCAATCAGCCCCAGCATTTT. Translated: CASSEETNQPQHF.

The chain employs TRBV5-4 and TRBJ2-7; D uncertain. V dropped 0 bases and J dropped 2 bases, with 6 bases sitting between them. The V gene's germline CDR1 is SGHNT and CDR2 YYREEE (reference sequence). The CDR3 has 13 amino acids. The DNA of the CDR3 is TGTGCCAGCAGCTTGGGCAGCGCCTACGAGCAGTACTTC. The encoded protein is CASSLGSAYEQYF.

A note on this clone: The same CDR3 also results from other DNA sequences found in this sample. The CDR3 loop reads CASSFPSGANVLTF. The CDR3 DNA follows: TGTGCCAGCAGCTTTCCATCTGGGGCCAACGTCCTGACTTTC. J is TRBJ2-6 and V is TRBV5-4; no firm D call. Germline CDR1 is SGHNT and CDR2 is YYREEE (reference sequence). The CDR3 is 14 amino acids. V lost 2 bases to trimming and J lost 1 base, with 4 bases between them.